These 14 T cell receptor beta chains came from one sample sequenced in a study of cytomegalovirus exposure and HLA in healthy donors. The study ran its PCR with 60 Vbeta and 13 Jbeta primers. Some clones are missing from TCRdb's copy, which holds only in-frame ones; the method was immunoSEQ multiplex PCR. In the table there are under 150,000 clones, roughly 76% of which are singletons. The specimen was PBMCs. Receptors were obtained from a woman aged 40 to 50 in good health and CMV-seronegative.

This clone was observed a few times. The V gene is TRBV2, the J gene TRBJ2-3, with TRBD2 matching over 9 bases. From germline, CDR1 is SNHLY and CDR2 FYNNEI. V gave up 7 bases and J gave up 0 bases; unmatched junction bases: 8. CDR3 size: 16 residues. The DNA of the CDR3 is TGTGCCAGCACCCAAGCGGGGGGCCTTAGCACAGATACGCAGTATTTT. It encodes CASTQAGGLSTDTQYF.

The rearrangement links TRBV6-1 to TRBJ1-5, with D hard to call. Per the germline V gene, CDR1 is MNHNS and CDR2 is SASEGT. CDR3 size: 15 residues. Trimming took off 3 bases at V and 3 bases at J, with 12 bases between the two ends. The CDR3 loop is CASSDEGGANQPQHF. DNA for the CDR3: TGTGCCAGCAGTGACGAGGGCGGAGCCAATCAGCCCCAGCATTTT.

This chain connects TRBV6-1 to TRBJ2-2, with D perhaps TRBD1 (5 bases). Looked up from germline, CDR1 is MNHNS and CDR2 is SASEGT. The CDR3 length is 15 residues. Trimming removed 4 bases from V and 0 bases from J, with 9 bases in between. The CDR3 region has the DNA TGTGCCAGCAGTGCGACAGAGCCGAACACCGGGGAGCTGTTTTTT. Amino acid sequence: CASSATEPNTGELFF.

This chain connects TRBV7-9 to TRBJ2-7, with 9 bases fitting TRBD1. Germline V gene data show CDR1 as SEHNR and CDR2 as FQNEAQ (reference sequence). The CDR3 runs to 13 residues. V lost 5 bases and J lost 9; bases outside the gene matches: 8. Here the CDR3 reads CASSGTGNRGQYF. CDR3 in DNA: TGTGCCAGCAGCGGGACAGGGAACCGGGGGCAGTACTTC.

The chain recombines TRBV14 with TRBJ1-1; 9 bases are a match to TRBD1. V was clipped by 4 bases and J by 5 bases; unmatched bases: 5. The CDR3 is 14 amino acids. Germline loops: CDR1 SGHDN, CDR2 FVKESK. The CDR3 spells CASSPYRGLTEAFF. In DNA form, the CDR3 reads TGTGCCAGCAGCCCATACAGGGGGCTGACTGAAGCTTTCTTT.

This CDR3 is CSVAVQGSGYTF. The CDR3 DNA reads as TGCAGCGTTGCGGTGCAGGGCAGTGGCTACACCTTC. The genes are TRBV29-1 and TRBJ1-2, with D perhaps TRBD1 (5 bases). Germline lookup yields CDR1 SQVTM and CDR2 ANQGSEA. CDR3 length equals 12 residues. Trimming left V 4 bases short and J 7 bases short, with 13 bases between.

The rearrangement uses TRBV25-1 and TRBJ2-2; 8 bases are shared with TRBD1. The CDR3 covers 16 residues. Trimming took 0 bases from V and 4 from J; bases not matched to a gene: 4. Germline CDR1 is MGHDK and CDR2 is SYGVNS. CDR3 sequence: CASSEYGTGSTGELFF. CDR3 DNA: TGTGCCAGCAGTGAATATGGGACAGGAAGCACCGGGGAGCTGTTTTTT.

This rearrangement joins TRBV5-1 to TRBJ2-6, with no clear D. This CDR3 has 15 residues. CDR1 is SGHRS, CDR2 YFSETQ, per germline. V lost 1 base and J lost 3, with 8 bases in between. The CDR3 DNA sequence: TGCGCCAGCAGCTTGTTACCAGGTGGGGCCAACGTCCTGACTTTC. Protein product: CASSLLPGGANVLTF.

This rearrangement joins TRBV4-1 to TRBJ1-1; possible D gene TRBD1, 6 bases. V was shortened by 0 bases and J by 1 base, with 21 bases between the two germline ends. The CDR3 has 19 residues. Germline V lookup: CDR1 MGHRA, CDR2 YSYEKL. The CDR3 loop is CASSQDVPGIGGANTEAFF. In DNA, the CDR3 is TGCGCCAGCAGCCAAGATGTTCCAGGGATTGGGGGGGCGAACACTGAAGCTTTCTTT.

As DNA, the CDR3 is TGTGCCAGCAGTGAAGATTTCGGGACAGGGCCCTACGAGCAGTACTTC. This translates into CASSEDFGTGPYEQYF. The gene calls are TRBV2 and TRBJ2-7; 9 bases map to TRBD1. With V trimmed by 1 base and J by 2 bases, 6 bases remained unmatched. The germline gives CDR1 SNHLY, CDR2 FYNNEI. The CDR3 sequence is 16 residues long.

This clone was detected a few times. V is TRBV5-1 and J is TRBJ2-3, with no clear D. Trimming left V 1 base short and J 2 bases short, with 5 bases between. Germline assignment: CDR1 SGHRS and CDR2 YFSETQ. The CDR3 has 13 amino acids. This CDR3 is CASSLLLTDTQYF. CDR3 DNA: TGCGCCAGCAGCTTGTTACTCACAGATACGCAGTATTTT.

This clone was counted a few times. The chain carries TRBV6-5 and TRBJ2-7, with 12 positions matching TRBD2. Unmatched junction bases numbered 2, after V lost 5 bases and J lost 3 bases. CDR3 length: 14 residues. From germline, CDR1 is MNHEY and CDR2 SVGAGI. The chain's CDR3 is CASSLAGGLYEQYF. CDR3 coding DNA: TGTGCCAGCAGTCTAGCGGGGGGGCTCTACGAGCAGTACTTC.

The V call is TRBV11-1, the J call TRBJ2-3; D is perhaps TRBD2 (6 bases). The germline V gene encodes CDR1 SGHAT and CDR2 FQDESV (reference sequence). Trimming cost V 5 bases and J 0 bases, with 21 bases left between them. This CDR3 is 18 amino acids long. CDR3 region: CASSLFSLANRSTDTQYF. The CDR3, as DNA: TGTGCCAGCAGCCTTTTTTCACTAGCCAACCGGAGCACAGATACGCAGTATTTT.

This clone has more than one count but fewer than ten. This sequence joins TRBV2 and TRBJ2-7, with D hard to call. Trimming shortened V by 1 base and J by 2 bases, and 15 bases separated the two germline ends. The CDR3 totals 16 residues. Per the germline V gene, CDR1 is SNHLY and CDR2 is FYNNEI. CDR3 nucleotide sequence: TGTGCCAGCAGTGAAGGGCACAGCTACCCCCCCTACGAGCAGTACTTC. Translated, it gives CASSEGHSYPPYEQYF.